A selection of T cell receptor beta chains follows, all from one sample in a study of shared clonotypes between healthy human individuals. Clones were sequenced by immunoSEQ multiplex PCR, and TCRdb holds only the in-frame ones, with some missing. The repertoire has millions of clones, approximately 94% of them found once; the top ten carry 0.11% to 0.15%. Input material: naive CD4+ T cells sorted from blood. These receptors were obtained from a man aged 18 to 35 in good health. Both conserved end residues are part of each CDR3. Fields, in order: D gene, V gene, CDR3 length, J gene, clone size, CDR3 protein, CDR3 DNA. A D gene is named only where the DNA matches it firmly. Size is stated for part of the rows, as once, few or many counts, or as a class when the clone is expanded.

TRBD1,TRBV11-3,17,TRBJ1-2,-,CASSLGGTGTLGYGYTF,TGTGCCAGCAGCTTAGGAGGGACAGGAACATTGGGCTATGGCTACACCTTC
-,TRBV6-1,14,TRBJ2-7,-,CASTSQGGPVEQYF,TGTGCCAGCACTAGCCAGGGGGGTCCGGTCGAGCAGTACTTC
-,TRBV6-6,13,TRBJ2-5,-,CASSYGGKETQYF,TGTGCCAGCAGTTACGGAGGGAAAGAGACCCAGTACTTC
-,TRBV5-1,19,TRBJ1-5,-,CASSLGGGHQRVSDQPQHF,TGCGCCAGCAGCTTGGGAGGCGGACACCAAAGAGTGTCGGATCAGCCCCAGCATTTT
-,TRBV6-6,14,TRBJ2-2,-,CASTLGQNTGELFF,TGTGCCAGCACCCTGGGACAGAACACCGGGGAGCTGTTTTTT
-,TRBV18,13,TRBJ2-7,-,CASSPPGVYEQYF,TGTGCCAGCTCACCACCGGGTGTCTACGAGCAGTACTTC
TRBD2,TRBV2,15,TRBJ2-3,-,CASSVMAGEQDTQYF,TGTGCCAGCAGTGTGATGGCGGGAGAACAAGATACGCAGTATTTT
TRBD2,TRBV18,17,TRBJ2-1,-,CASSPQGLAGGYNEQFF,TGTGCCAGCTCACCTCAGGGACTAGCGGGAGGGTACAATGAGCAGTTCTTC
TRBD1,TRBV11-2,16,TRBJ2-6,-,CASSLTGGSGANVLTF,TGTGCCAGCAGTTTGACAGGGGGCTCTGGGGCCAACGTCCTGACTTTC
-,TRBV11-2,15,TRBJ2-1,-,CASSLRRWTNNEQFF,TGTGCCAGCAGCTTACGGAGGTGGACTAACAATGAGCAGTTCTTC
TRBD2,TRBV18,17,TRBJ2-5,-,CASSQRLPGGRQETQYF,TGTGCCAGCTCACAGCGTCTCCCGGGAGGCCGTCAAGAGACCCAGTACTTC
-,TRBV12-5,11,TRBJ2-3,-,CASGFDGQRYF,TGTGCTAGTGGTTTTGATGGGCAGCGATATTTT
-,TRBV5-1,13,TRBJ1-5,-,CASSPAGNQPQHF,TGCGCCAGCAGCCCCGCAGGCAATCAGCCCCAGCATTTT
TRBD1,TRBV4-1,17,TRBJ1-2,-,CASRLPGQGAQREGYTF,TGCGCCAGCAGGTTACCGGGACAGGGGGCCCAGAGGGAAGGCTACACCTTC
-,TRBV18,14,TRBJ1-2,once,CASSQTRTGSGYTF,TGTGCCAGCTCACAAACGCGAACAGGGAGTGGCTACACCTTC
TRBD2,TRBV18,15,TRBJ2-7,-,CASSTSGGEIYEQYF,TGTGCCAGCTCAACTAGCGGGGGTGAGATCTACGAGCAGTACTTC
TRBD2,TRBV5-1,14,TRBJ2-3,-,CASSSGGKSDTQYF,TGCGCCAGCAGCTCCGGGGGGAAGTCAGATACGCAGTATTTT
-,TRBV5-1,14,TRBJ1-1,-,CASSLEPGGTEAFF,TGCGCCAGCAGCTTGGAACCGGGAGGGACTGAAGCTTTCTTT
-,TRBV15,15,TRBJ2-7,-,CATSRDPSSSYEQYF,TGTGCCACCAGCAGAGATCCGTCAAGCTCCTACGAGCAGTACTTC
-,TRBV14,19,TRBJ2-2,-,CASSQLLVGGQRTMAELFF,TGTGCCAGCAGCCAACTCCTGGTGGGCGGGCAACGCACCATGGCGGAGCTGTTTTTT
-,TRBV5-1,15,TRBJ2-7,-,CASSRDTGSTYEQYF,TGCGCCAGCAGCCGGGACACTGGTTCGACCTACGAGCAGTACTTC
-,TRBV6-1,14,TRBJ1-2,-,CASPKQGGNYGYTF,TGTGCCAGCCCTAAACAGGGTGGGAACTATGGCTACACCTTC
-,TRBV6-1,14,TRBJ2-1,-,CASSEPGGNFEQFF,TGTGCCAGCAGTGAACCGGGGGGCAATTTTGAGCAGTTCTTC
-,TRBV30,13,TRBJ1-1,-,CAWTPDPYTEAFF,TGTGCCTGGACACCTGATCCCTACACTGAAGCTTTCTTT
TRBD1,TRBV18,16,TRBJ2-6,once,CASSPDRVSGANVLTF,TGTGCCAGCTCACCTGACAGGGTGTCTGGGGCCAACGTCCTGACTTTC
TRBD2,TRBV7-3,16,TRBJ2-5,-,CASSLSSGGSIETQYF,TGTGCCAGCAGCTTAAGTAGCGGGGGATCAATAGAGACCCAGTACTTC
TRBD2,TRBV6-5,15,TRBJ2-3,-,CASRGGLAESVTQYF,TGTGCCAGCAGGGGCGGACTAGCGGAAAGTGTTACGCAGTATTTT
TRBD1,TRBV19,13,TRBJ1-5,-,CASSGQGDQPQHF,TGTGCCAGTAGTGGGCAGGGGGACCAGCCCCAGCATTTT
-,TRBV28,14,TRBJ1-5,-,CASSLGGTAQPQHF,TGTGCCAGCAGTTTAGGAGGGACCGCTCAGCCCCAGCATTTT
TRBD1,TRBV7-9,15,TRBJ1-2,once,CASSPLTGGANGYTF,TGTGCCAGCAGCCCTTTGACAGGGGGCGCAAATGGCTACACCTTC
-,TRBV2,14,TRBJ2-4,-,CASTSTGARYIQYF,TGTGCCAGCACCTCGACGGGCGCTCGTTACATTCAGTACTTC
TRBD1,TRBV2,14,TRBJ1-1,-,CASSGQGGFTEAFF,TGTGCCAGCAGTGGACAGGGGGGATTTACTGAAGCTTTCTTT
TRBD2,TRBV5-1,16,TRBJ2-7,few,CASSLGLAGAAYEQYF,TGCGCCAGCAGCTTAGGACTAGCGGGGGCCGCCTACGAGCAGTACTTC
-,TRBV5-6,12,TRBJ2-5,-,CASSLSEETQYF,TGTGCCAGCAGCCTTTCGGAGGAGACCCAGTACTTC
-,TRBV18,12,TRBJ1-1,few,CASSTENTEAFF,TGTGCCAGCTCCACCGAGAACACTGAAGCTTTCTTT
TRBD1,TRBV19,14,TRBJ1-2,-,CASSFPTGGYGYTF,TGTGCCAGTAGTTTCCCGACAGGGGGCTATGGCTACACCTTC
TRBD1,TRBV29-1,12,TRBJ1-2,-,CSGGQGDYGYTF,TGCAGCGGGGGACAGGGGGACTATGGCTACACCTTC
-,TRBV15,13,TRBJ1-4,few,CATSRDQEEKLFF,TGTGCCACCAGCAGAGATCAAGAGGAAAAACTGTTTTTT
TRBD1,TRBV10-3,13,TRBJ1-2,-,CAISRDRGNGYTF,TGTGCCATCAGTCGGGACAGGGGAAATGGCTACACCTTC
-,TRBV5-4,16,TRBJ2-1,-,CASPGYGTETYNEQFF,TGTGCCAGCCCCGGGTACGGGACCGAGACCTACAATGAGCAGTTCTTC
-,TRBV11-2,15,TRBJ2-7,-,CASSPRTVSSYEQYF,TGTGCCAGCAGCCCCCGGACGGTGAGCTCCTACGAGCAGTACTTC
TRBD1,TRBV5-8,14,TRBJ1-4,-,CASRWGQINEKLFF,TGTGCCAGCCGCTGGGGACAGATTAATGAAAAACTGTTTTTT
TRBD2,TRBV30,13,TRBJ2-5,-,CAWSEIAGVQQYF,TGTGCCTGGAGTGAGATAGCGGGAGTACAGCAGTACTTC
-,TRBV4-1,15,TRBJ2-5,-,CASSLTGSLSETQYF,TGCGCCAGCAGCCTGACCGGGTCCTTAAGCGAGACCCAGTACTTC
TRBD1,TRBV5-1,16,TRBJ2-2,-,CASSPRQGPNTGELFF,TGCGCCAGCAGCCCCAGACAGGGTCCGAACACCGGGGAGCTGTTTTTT